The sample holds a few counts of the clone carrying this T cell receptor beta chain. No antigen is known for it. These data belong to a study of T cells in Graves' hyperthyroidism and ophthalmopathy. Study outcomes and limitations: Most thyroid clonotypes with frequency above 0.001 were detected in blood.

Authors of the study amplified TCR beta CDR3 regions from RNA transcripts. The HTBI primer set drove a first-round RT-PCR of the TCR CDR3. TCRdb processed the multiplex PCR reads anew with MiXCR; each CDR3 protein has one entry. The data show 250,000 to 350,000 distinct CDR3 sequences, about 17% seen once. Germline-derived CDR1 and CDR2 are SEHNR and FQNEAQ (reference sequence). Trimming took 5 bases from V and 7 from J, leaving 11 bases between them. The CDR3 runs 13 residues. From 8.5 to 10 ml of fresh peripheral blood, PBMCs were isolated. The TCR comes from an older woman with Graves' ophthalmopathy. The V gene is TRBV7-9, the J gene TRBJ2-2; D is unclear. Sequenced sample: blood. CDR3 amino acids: CASSKSDGGELFF. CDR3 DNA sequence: TGTGCCAGCAGCAAATCTGATGGCGGGGAGCTGTTTTTT. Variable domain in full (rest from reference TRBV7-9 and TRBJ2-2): DTGVSQNPRHKITKRGQNVTFRCDPISEHNRLYWYRQTLGQGPEFLTYFQNEAQLEKSRLLSDRFSAERPKGSFSTLEIQRTEQGDSAMYLCASSKSDGGELFFGEGSRLTVL.